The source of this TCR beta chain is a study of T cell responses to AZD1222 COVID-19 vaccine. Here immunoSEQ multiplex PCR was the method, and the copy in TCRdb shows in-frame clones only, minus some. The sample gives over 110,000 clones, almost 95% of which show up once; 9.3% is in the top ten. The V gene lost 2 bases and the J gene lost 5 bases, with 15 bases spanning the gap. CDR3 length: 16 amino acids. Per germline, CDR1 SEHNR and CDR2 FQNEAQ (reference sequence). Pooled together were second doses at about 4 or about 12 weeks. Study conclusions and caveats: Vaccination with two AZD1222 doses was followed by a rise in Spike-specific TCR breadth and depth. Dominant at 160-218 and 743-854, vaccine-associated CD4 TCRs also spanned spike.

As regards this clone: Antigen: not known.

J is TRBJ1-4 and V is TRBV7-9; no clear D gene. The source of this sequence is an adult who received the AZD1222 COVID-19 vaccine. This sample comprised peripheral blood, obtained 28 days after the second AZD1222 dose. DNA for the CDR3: TGTGCCAGCAGCTTATACGGTGCACTCGGGAATGAAAAACTGTTTTTT. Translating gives CASSLYGALGNEKLFF. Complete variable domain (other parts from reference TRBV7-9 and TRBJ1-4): DTGVSQNPRHKITKRGQNVTFRCDPISEHNRLYWYRQTLGQGPEFLTYFQNEAQLEKSRLLSDRFSAERPKGSFSTLEIQRTEQGDSAMYLCASSLYGALGNEKLFFGSGTQLSVL.